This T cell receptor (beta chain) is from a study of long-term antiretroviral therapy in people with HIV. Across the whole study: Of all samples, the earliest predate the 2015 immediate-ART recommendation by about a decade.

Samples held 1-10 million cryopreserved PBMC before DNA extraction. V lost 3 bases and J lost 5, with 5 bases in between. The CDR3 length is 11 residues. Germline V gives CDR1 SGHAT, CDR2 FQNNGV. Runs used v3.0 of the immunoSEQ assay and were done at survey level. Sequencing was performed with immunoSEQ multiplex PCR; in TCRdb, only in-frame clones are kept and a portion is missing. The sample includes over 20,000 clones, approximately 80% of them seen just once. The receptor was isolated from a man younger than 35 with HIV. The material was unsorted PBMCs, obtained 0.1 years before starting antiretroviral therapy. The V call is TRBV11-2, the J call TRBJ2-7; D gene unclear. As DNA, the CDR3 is TGTGCCAGCAGCTTTACGAACGAGCAGTACTTC. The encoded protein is CASSFTNEQYF. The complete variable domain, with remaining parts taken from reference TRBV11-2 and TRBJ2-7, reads EAGVAQSPRYKIIEKRQSVAFWCNPISGHATLYWYQQILGQGPKLLIQFQNNGVVDDSQLPKDRFSAERLKGVDSTLKIQPAKLEDSAVYLCASSFTNEQYFGPGTRLTVT.